Below, one T cell receptor (beta chain) is given with its context. Its antigen is unidentified. Treatment meaning: oral pan-JAK inhibitor, 5-10 mg twice daily. The data belong to a study of CD8+ T cells in alopecia areata. The study's findings and limits: On tofacitinib, scalp clonality and expanded CD8+ clones among top 100 fell significantly.

Isolated RNA was reverse transcribed into cDNA used as the sequencing template. Sequencing was performed with immunoSEQ multiplex PCR; in TCRdb, only in-frame clones are kept and a portion is missing. The sample comprises around 300,000 clones, 50% to 75% of which are singletons, and 0.75% to 0.95% rests with the top ten. Trimming left V 7 bases short and J 11 bases short, with 18 bases between. Germline CDR1 is DFQATT and CDR2 is SNEGSKA (reference sequence). The CDR3 is 11 residues long. This TCR was recovered from a human donor with alopecia areata. The genes are TRBV20-1 and TRBJ2-7; D unresolved. Sequencing was performed on CD4+ T cells sorted from blood, taken around week 52, from a patient treated with tofacitinib. The CDR3 sequence: CSGERLDTKYF. CDR3 in DNA: TGCAGTGGTGAGCGACTGGATACTAAGTACTTC.